These T cell receptor beta chains were read from a single sample in a study of cytomegalovirus exposure and HLA in healthy donors. TCRdb keeps only in-frame clones here, not all; method: immunoSEQ multiplex PCR. The top ten clones hold about 2% of a sample with some 240,000 clones, around 90% of them seen once. Sequencing used PBMCs. The receptor source for this set is a woman under 30 in good health and CMV-seropositive. The CDR3 runs from the conserved cysteine through the conserved F or W. D genes are given only for firm matches. Size values are once, few and many counts, or a class for expanded clones, and some rows have none.

cdr3_aa cdr3_nt j_call clone_size d_call v_call
CATGLAKNIQYF TGTGCCACAGGGCTAGCCAAAAACATTCAGTACTTC TRBJ2-4 - - TRBV28
CASSQDSINQPQHF TGTGCCAGCAGTCAGGACAGTATCAATCAGCCCCAGCATTTT TRBJ1-5 - - TRBV25-1
CASSARDRAYNEQFF TGTGCCAGCAGCGCCCGGGACAGAGCCTACAATGAGCAGTTCTTC TRBJ2-1 once TRBD1 TRBV7-6
CASSPRREANYGYTF TGCGCCAGCAGCCCCCGGCGGGAAGCTAACTATGGCTACACCTTC TRBJ1-2 once - TRBV4-1
CASSYSGTGSLKTQYF TGTGCCAGCAGTTACTCTGGGACAGGGAGTTTAAAGACCCAGTACTTC TRBJ2-5 - TRBD1 TRBV6-5
CAISNREGASTEAFF TGTGCCATCAGCAACAGGGAAGGGGCAAGCACTGAAGCTTTCTTT TRBJ1-1 - - TRBV10-3
CASSFTVSGIYNEQFF TGTGCCAGCAGTTTCACCGTGTCCGGGATATACAATGAGCAGTTCTTC TRBJ2-1 - - TRBV6-5
CASSSGTSMGWRGELFF TGTGCCAGCAGTTCTGGGACTAGCATGGGGTGGCGCGGGGAGCTGTTTTTT TRBJ2-2 once TRBD2 TRBV11-3
CASSYNQGVYNEQFF TGTGCCAGCAGTTACAATCAGGGGGTTTACAATGAGCAGTTCTTC TRBJ2-1 - TRBD1 TRBV6-5
CASSSQSRNPTEAFF TGCGCCAGCAGCTCCCAATCCAGGAACCCTACTGAAGCTTTCTTT TRBJ1-1 - - TRBV5-1
CASRQGSIYEQYF TGTGCCAGTAGACAGGGCTCTATCTACGAGCAGTACTTC TRBJ2-7 - TRBD1 TRBV6-5
CASSPSVQLNTEAFF TGCGCCAGCAGCCCTTCTGTACAGCTGAACACTGAAGCTTTCTTT TRBJ1-1 - - TRBV4-1
CAGKTGFANTGELFF TGTGCCGGGAAGACAGGGTTTGCGAACACCGGGGAGCTGTTTTTT TRBJ2-2 - TRBD1 TRBV6-1
CASSLGSSGANEQFF TGCGCCAGCAGCTTGGGTTCTAGCGGGGCTAATGAGCAGTTCTTC TRBJ2-1 - TRBD2 TRBV5-1
CAWSSTGGYTF TGTGCCTGGAGTTCGACAGGGGGGTACACCTTC TRBJ1-2 - TRBD1 TRBV30
CASSVGRGTAYGYTF TGTGCCAGCAGCGTAGGGCGCGGGACGGCGTATGGCTACACCTTC TRBJ1-2 - - TRBV9
CASRGGSNSNQPQHF TGCGCCAGCCGCGGGGGGTCGAATAGCAATCAGCCCCAGCATTTT TRBJ1-5 few - TRBV10-2
CASSESRRAQETQYF TGCGCCAGCAGTGAGTCTCGGAGGGCCCAAGAGACCCAGTACTTC TRBJ2-5 - - TRBV10-2
CASSPGQGQYNEQFF TGTGCCAGCAGTCCGGGACAGGGGCAATACAATGAGCAGTTCTTC TRBJ2-1 few TRBD1 TRBV6-1
CASSFSVLGGRRNEQFF TGTGCCAGCAGTTTTAGCGTCCTCGGCGGGAGGCGGAATGAGCAGTTCTTC TRBJ2-1 - TRBD2 TRBV27
CASSLLSQETQYF TGTGCCAGCAGCTTGCTCAGTCAAGAGACCCAGTACTTC TRBJ2-5 - - TRBV5-4
CASSYSDNYEQYF TGTGCCAGCAGTTACTCGGACAACTACGAGCAGTACTTC TRBJ2-7 - - TRBV6-5
CASQEGPTSYEQYF TGCGCCAGCCAGGAGGGGCCGACCTCCTACGAGCAGTACTTC TRBJ2-7 - - TRBV5-1
CATSRLTTGPNYGYTF TGTGCCACCAGCCGGCTAACGACAGGTCCTAACTATGGCTACACCTTC TRBJ1-2 - - TRBV15
CSATGQGNAEAFF TGCAGCGCTACGGGACAGGGGAACGCTGAAGCTTTCTTT TRBJ1-1 - TRBD1 TRBV29-1
CASSTPGLAGAYEQYF TGTGCCAGCAGTACCCCAGGACTAGCGGGTGCCTACGAGCAGTACTTC TRBJ2-7 - TRBD2 TRBV27
CASSQPRDRYGYTF TGCGCCAGCAGCCAACCCAGGGACAGGTATGGCTACACCTTC TRBJ1-2 - TRBD1 TRBV4-1
CASSEGEGGFNQPQHF TGCGCCAGCTCTGAAGGGGAGGGGGGGTTCAATCAGCCCCAGCATTTT TRBJ1-5 - - TRBV5-1
CASSPGTGVETQYF TGTGCCAGCAGCCCCGGGACAGGGGTAGAGACCCAGTACTTC TRBJ2-5 - TRBD1 TRBV11-3
CASSLTTGGAGDTQYF TGTGCCAGCTCACTCACGACAGGGGGCGCGGGGGATACGCAGTATTTT TRBJ2-3 once TRBD1 TRBV18
CASSASGSDYNEQFF TGTGCCAGCAGCGCCTCGGGATCGGACTACAATGAGCAGTTCTTC TRBJ2-1 - - TRBV9
CASLLGGQMTEAFF TGTGCCAGCCTACTAGGGGGCCAGATGACTGAAGCTTTCTTT TRBJ1-1 - TRBD1 TRBV19
CASSLLVGGAHTEAFF TGCGCCAGCAGCTTGCTTGTTGGGGGGGCCCACACTGAAGCTTTCTTT TRBJ1-1 - - TRBV5-1
CSVNGGNGYTF TGCAGCGTTAACGGAGGGAACGGCTACACCTTC TRBJ1-2 - - TRBV29-1
CASSALGTGAYGYTF TGTGCCAGTAGTGCCCTCGGGACAGGGGCCTATGGCTACACCTTC TRBJ1-2 - TRBD1 TRBV19
CASSDRVKAEAFF TGCGCCAGCAGTGACAGGGTCAAGGCTGAAGCTTTCTTT TRBJ1-1 once - TRBV10-1
CASSIRSGQGVHYEQYF TGTGCCAGCAGCATCCGCTCGGGACAGGGGGTTCACTACGAGCAGTACTTC TRBJ2-7 - TRBD1 TRBV7-2
CSAELEDEQFF TGCAGTGCTGAGCTTGAGGATGAGCAGTTCTTC TRBJ2-1 - - TRBV20-1
CASSLRLGVYGYTF TGTGCCAGCAGTTTAAGGTTGGGAGTATATGGCTACACCTTC TRBJ1-2 - - TRBV27
CATSKRLEVPGELFF TGTGCCACCAGCAAAAGATTGGAGGTCCCCGGGGAGCTGTTTTTT TRBJ2-2 - - TRBV15
CASSLLRRASYNEQFF TGTGCCAGCAGTTTATTGCGGAGGGCCTCCTACAATGAGCAGTTCTTC TRBJ2-1 - - TRBV28
CASNRQGVGNYGYTF TGTGCCAGCAACAGACAGGGAGTAGGGAACTATGGCTACACCTTC TRBJ1-2 - TRBD1 TRBV2
CASSGGNTEAFF TGTGCCAGCAGCGGAGGGAACACTGAAGCTTTCTTT TRBJ1-1 - - TRBV9
CSVDGTSGMIDTQYF TGCAGCGTTGACGGGACTAGCGGGATGATAGATACGCAGTATTTT TRBJ2-3 - TRBD2 TRBV29-1
CAISESDRGLMGTEAFF TGTGCCATCAGTGAGTCGGACAGGGGATTAATGGGCACTGAAGCTTTCTTT TRBJ1-1 - TRBD1 TRBV10-3
CASSLASDRVWNIQYF TGCGCCAGCAGCTTGGCCAGCGACAGGGTGTGGAACATTCAGTACTTC TRBJ2-4 - TRBD1 TRBV5-1
CASTDGQGLYYEQYF TGTGCCAGCACCGACGGACAGGGTTTATACTACGAGCAGTACTTC TRBJ2-7 - TRBD1 TRBV28
CASHWRPGEQFF TGTGCCAGCCACTGGCGGCCTGGGGAGCAGTTCTTC TRBJ2-1 - - TRBV28
CASSRDFKNNQPQHF TGTGCCAGCAGCCGGGACTTTAAGAACAATCAGCCCCAGCATTTT TRBJ1-5 - - TRBV6-1
CASSWGPAQGNEQFF TGTGCCAGCAGCTGGGGGCCGGCTCAGGGGAATGAGCAGTTCTTC TRBJ2-1 - - TRBV28
CASSLRRSRRVHYGYTF TGTGCCAGCAGTTTACGCCGCTCCCGCAGGGTCCACTATGGCTACACCTTC TRBJ1-2 - - TRBV28
CASTTPRGGTEKLFF TGTGCCAGCACCACCCCCAGGGGCGGTACTGAAAAACTGTTTTTT TRBJ1-4 - - TRBV6-5